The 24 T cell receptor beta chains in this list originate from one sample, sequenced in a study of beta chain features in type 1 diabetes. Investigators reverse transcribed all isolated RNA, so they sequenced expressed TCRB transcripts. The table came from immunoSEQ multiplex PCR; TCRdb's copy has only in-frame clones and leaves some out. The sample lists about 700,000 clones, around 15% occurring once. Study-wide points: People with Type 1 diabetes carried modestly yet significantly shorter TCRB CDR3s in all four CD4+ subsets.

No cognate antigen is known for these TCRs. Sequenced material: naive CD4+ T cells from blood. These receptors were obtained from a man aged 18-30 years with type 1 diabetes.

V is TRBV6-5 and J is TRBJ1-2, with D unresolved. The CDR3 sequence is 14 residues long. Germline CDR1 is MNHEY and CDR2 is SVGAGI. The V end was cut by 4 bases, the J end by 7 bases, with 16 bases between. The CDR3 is CASSSTAAQLGYTF. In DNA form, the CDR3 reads TGTGCCAGCAGTTCCACGGCGGCGCAGCTTGGCTACACCTTC.

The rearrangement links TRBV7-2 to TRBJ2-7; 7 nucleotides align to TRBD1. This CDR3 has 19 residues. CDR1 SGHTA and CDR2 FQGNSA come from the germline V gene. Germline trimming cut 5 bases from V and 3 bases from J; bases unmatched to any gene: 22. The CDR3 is CASSLRGQAADWVVYEQYF. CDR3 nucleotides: TGTGCCAGCAGCCTGAGGGGGCAGGCAGCGGATTGGGTGGTCTACGAGCAGTACTTC.

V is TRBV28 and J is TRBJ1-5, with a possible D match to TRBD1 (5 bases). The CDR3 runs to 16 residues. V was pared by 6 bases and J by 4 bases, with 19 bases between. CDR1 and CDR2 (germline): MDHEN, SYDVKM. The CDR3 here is CASSPPLGEGNQPQHF. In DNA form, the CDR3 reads TGTGCCAGCAGCCCACCCTTGGGCGAGGGGAATCAGCCCCAGCATTTT.

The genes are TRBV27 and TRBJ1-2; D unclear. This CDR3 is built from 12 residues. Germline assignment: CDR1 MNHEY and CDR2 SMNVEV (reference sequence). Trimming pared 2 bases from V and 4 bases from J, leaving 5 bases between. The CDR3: CASSLSSYGYTF. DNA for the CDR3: TGTGCCAGCAGTTTAAGCAGCTATGGCTACACCTTC.

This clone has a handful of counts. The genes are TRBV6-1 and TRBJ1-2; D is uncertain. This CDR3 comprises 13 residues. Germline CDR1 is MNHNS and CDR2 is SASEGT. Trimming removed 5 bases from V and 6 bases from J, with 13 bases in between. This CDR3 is CASSYLQPNGYTF. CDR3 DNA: TGTGCCAGCAGTTATCTCCAGCCGAATGGCTACACCTTC.

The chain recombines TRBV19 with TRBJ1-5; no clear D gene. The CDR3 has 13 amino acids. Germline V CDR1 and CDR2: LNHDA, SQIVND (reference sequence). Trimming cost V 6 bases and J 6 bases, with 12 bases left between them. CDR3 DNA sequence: TGTGCCAGTAGAGATAGTTGGGGTCAGCCCCAGCATTTT. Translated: CASRDSWGQPQHF.

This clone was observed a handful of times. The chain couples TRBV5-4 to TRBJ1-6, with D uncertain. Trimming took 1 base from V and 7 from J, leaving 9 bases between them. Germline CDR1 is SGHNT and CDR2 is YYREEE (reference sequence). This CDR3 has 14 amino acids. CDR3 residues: CASSLPAFNSPLHF. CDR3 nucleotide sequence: TGTGCCAGCAGCTTGCCGGCTTTCAATTCACCCCTCCACTTT.

The DNA of the CDR3 is TGTGCCAGCAGCGTTTATTCGGCAGAATCGAACACCGGGGAGCTGTTTTTT. Residues: CASSVYSAESNTGELFF. The chain carries TRBV9 and TRBJ2-2, with no clear D. Deletions cut 2 bases from V and 0 bases from J, with 14 bases between. CDR1 and CDR2 from the germline V gene are SGDLS and YYNGEE. The CDR3 has 17 residues.

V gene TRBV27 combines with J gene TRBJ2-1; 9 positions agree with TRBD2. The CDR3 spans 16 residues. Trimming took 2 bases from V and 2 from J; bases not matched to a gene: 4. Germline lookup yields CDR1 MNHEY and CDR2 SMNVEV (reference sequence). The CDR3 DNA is TGTGCCAGCAGTTTAATGGCGGGGGGGCCCTACAATGAGCAGTTCTTC. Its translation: CASSLMAGGPYNEQFF.

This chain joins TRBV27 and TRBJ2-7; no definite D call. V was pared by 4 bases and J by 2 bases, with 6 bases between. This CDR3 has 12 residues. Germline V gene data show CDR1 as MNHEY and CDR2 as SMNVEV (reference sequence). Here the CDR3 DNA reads TGTGCCAGCAGTTCAGCGACCTACGAGCAGTACTTC. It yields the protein CASSSATYEQYF.

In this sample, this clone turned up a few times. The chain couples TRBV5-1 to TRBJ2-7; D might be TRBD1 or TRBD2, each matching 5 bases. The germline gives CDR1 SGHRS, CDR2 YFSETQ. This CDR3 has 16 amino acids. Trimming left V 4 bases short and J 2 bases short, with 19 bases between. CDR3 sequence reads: CASSVQRDRSTYEQYF. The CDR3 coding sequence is TGCGCCAGCAGCGTTCAAAGGGACCGATCTACCTACGAGCAGTACTTC.

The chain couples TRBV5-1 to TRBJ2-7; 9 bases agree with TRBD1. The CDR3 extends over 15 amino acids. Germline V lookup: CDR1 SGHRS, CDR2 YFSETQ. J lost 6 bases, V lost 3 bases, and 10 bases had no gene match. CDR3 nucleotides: TGCGCCAGCAGCTCCTGGACAGGGGAGTCTGGCGAGCAGTACTTC. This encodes CASSSWTGESGEQYF.

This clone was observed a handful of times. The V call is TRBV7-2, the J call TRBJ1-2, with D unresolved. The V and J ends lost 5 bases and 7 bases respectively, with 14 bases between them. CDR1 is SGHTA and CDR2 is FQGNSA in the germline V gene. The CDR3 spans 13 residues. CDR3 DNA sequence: TGTGCCAGCAGCCCCCGAGGGTGGTTTGGCTACACCTTC. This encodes CASSPRGWFGYTF.

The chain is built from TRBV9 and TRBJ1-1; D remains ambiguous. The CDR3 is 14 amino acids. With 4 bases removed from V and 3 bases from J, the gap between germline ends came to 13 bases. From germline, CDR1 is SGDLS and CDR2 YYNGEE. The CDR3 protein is CASSPNPRDTEAFF. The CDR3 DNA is TGTGCCAGCAGCCCCAATCCAAGGGACACTGAAGCTTTCTTT.

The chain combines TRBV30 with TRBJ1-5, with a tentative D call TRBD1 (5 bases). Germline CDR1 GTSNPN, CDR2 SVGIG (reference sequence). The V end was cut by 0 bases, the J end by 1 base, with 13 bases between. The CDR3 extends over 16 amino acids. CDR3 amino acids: CAWSVAAQGSNQPQHF. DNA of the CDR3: TGTGCCTGGAGTGTAGCGGCGCAGGGCAGCAATCAGCCCCAGCATTTT.

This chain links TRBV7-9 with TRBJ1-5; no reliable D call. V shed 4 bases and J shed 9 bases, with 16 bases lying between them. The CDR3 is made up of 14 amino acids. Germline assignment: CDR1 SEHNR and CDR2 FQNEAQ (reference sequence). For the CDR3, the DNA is TGTGCCAGCAGCTCCACTTTCACTGAGGCGCCCCAGCATTTT. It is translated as CASSSTFTEAPQHF.

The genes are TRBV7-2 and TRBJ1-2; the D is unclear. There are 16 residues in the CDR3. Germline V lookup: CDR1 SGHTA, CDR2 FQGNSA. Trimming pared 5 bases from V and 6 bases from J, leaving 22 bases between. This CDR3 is CASSLGRALGVNGYTF. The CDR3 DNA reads TGTGCCAGCAGCCTCGGACGGGCCTTGGGAGTAAATGGCTACACCTTC.

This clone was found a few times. This chain's CDR3 is CASGGGPHEQYF. CDR3 DNA sequence: TGTGCCAGTGGCGGGGGGCCCCACGAGCAGTACTTC. V usage is TRBV6-1 and J usage is TRBJ2-7; 8 bases are shared with TRBD2. With 9 bases clipped from V and 5 bases from J, the junction kept 6 bases outside the gene matches. The CDR3 consists of 12 residues. From germline, CDR1 is MNHNS and CDR2 SASEGT.

The CDR3 bases are TGTGCCAGCAGTTACCATAGCCCGGAAAATGAGCAGTTCTTC. Translation: CASSYHSPENEQFF. The rearrangement uses TRBV6-5 and TRBJ2-1; no reliable D call. Trimming left V 2 bases short and J 7 bases short, with 12 bases between. This CDR3 region has 14 residues. Per germline, CDR1 MNHEY and CDR2 SVGAGI.

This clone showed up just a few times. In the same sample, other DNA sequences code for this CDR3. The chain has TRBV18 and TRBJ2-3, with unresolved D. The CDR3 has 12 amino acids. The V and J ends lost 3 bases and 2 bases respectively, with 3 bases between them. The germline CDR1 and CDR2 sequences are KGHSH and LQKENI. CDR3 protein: CASSPVTDTQYF. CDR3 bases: TGTGCCAGCTCACCCGTCACAGATACGCAGTATTTT. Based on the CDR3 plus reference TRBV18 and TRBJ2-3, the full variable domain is NAGVMQNPRHLVRRRGQEARLRCSPMKGHSHVYWYRQLPEEGLKFMVYLQKENIIDESGMPKERFSAEFPKEGPSILRIQQVVRGDSAAYFCASSPVTDTQYFGPGTRLTVL.

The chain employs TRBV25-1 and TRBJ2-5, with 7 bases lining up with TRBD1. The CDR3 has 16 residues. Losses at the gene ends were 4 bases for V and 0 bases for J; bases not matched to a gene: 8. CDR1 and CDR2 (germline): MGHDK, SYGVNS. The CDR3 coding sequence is TGTGCCAGCAGTGGACGGGACAGCTGGTACCAAGAGACCCAGTACTTC. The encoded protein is CASSGRDSWYQETQYF.

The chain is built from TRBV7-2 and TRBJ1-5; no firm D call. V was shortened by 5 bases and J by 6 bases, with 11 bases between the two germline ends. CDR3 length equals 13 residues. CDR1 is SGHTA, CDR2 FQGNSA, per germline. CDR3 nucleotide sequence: TGTGCCAGCAGCCGGGAGGTGCCTCAGCCCCAGCATTTT. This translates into CASSREVPQPQHF.

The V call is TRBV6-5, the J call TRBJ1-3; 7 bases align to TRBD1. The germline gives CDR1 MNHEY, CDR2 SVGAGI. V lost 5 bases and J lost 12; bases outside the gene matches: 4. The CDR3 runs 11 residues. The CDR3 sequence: CASSKGQNIYF. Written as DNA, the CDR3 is TGTGCCAGCAGTAAGGGACAGAACATATATTTT.

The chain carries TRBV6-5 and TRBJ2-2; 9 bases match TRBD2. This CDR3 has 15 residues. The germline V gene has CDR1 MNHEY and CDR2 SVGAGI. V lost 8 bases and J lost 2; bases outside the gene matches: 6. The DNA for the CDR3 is TGTGCCAGCCGGATAGCGGGGGCCAACACCGGGGAGCTGTTTTTT. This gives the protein CASRIAGANTGELFF.